Sequencing of this T cell receptor (beta chain) was carried out in a study of CD8+ T cells in alopecia areata. Study background: Treated patients swallowed 5 to 10 mg of oral tofacitinib twice daily.

Study-wide points: Scalp clonality and expanded CD8+ clones among the top 100 showed significant decreases with tofacitinib. Tofacitinib did not eliminate many expanded lesional clones from scalp or blood.

Investigators isolated RNA and reverse transcribed it into cDNA to act as the sequencing template. TCRdb's table, derived via immunoSEQ multiplex PCR, lists solely in-frame clones and lacks some. The sample holds approximately 210,000 clones, around three fifths seen once. This CDR3 is built from 15 residues. Remarks on this clone: Its target is not known.

As to treatment: oral pan-JAK inhibitor, 5-10 mg twice daily. Sorting of PBMCs yielded the CD4+ and CD8+ T cells. This specimen was CD4+ T cells sorted from blood, taken at week 24, from a patient treated with tofacitinib. The TCR originated in a human donor with alopecia areata. The chain couples TRBV1 to TRBJ1-2. TRBV1 is noted as a pseudogene. The CDR3, as DNA: TGCACCAGCACCCAGTGGAGGGGGATAAACTATGGCTACACCTTC. Protein product: CTSTQWRGINYGYTF.